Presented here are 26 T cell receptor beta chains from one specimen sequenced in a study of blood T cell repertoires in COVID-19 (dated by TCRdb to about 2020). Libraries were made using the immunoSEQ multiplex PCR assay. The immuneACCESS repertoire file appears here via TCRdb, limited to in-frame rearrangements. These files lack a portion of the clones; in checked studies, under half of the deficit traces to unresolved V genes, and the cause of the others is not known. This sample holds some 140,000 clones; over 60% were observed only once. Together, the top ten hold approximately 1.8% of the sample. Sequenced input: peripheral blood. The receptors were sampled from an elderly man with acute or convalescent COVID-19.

This CDR3 is CASRLLARLLETQYF. The CDR3 bases are TGTGCCAGCAGGCTACTAGCGAGACTATTAGAGACCCAGTACTTC. V and J are TRBV3-1 (or the pseudogene TRBV3-2) and TRBJ2-5, with 7 bases lining up with TRBD2. The CDR3 totals 15 residues. Trimming cost V 6 bases and J 4 bases; bases outside gene matches: 11. CDR1 is LGHDT and CDR2 is YNNKEL in the germline V gene (reference sequence).

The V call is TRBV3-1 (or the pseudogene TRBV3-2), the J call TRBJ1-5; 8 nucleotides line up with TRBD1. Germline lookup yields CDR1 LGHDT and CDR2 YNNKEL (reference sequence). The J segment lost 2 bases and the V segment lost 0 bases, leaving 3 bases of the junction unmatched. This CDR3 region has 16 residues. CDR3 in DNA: TGTGCCAGCAGCCAAGACCCGGGACAGGGCAATCAGCCCCAGCATTTT. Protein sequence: CASSQDPGQGNQPQHF.

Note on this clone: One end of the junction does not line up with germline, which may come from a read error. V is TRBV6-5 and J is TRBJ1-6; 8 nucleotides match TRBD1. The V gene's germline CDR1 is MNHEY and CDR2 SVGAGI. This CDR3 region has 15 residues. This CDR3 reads CASSYAGGMNSPLHF. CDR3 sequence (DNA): TGTGCCAGCAGTTACGCAGGGGGCATGAATTCACCCCTCCATTTT.

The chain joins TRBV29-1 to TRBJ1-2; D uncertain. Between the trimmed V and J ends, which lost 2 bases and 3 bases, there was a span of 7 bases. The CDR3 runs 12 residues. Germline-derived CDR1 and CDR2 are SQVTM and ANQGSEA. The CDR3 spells CSVETAYYGYTF. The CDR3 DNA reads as TGCAGCGTTGAAACAGCTTACTATGGCTACACCTTC.

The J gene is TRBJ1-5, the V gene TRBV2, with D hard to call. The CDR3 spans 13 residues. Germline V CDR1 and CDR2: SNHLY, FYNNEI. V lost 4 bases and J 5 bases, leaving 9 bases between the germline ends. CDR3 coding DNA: TGTGCCAGCAGTGTCACCCTAGATCAGCCCCAGCATTTT. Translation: CASSVTLDQPQHF.

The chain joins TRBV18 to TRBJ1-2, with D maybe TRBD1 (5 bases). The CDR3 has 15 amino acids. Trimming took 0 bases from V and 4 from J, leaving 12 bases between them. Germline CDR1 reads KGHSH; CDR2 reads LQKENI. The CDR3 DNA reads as TGTGCCAGCTCACCACCGAACAGGCAGGGCTATGGCTACACCTTC. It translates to CASSPPNRQGYGYTF. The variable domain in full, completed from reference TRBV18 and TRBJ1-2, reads NAGVMQNPRHLVRRRGQEARLRCSPMKGHSHVYWYRQLPEEGLKFMVYLQKENIIDESGMPKERFSAEFPKEGPSILRIQQVVRGDSAAYFCASSPPNRQGYGYTFGSGTRLTVV.

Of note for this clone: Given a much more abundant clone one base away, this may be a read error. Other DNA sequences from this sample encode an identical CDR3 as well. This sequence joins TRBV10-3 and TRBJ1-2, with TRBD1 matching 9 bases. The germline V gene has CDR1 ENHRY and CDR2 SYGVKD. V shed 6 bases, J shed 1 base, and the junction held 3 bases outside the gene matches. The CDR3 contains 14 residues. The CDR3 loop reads CAIRPGQGNYGYTF. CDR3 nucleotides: TGTGCCATCAGACCGGGACAGGGTAACTATGGCTACACCTTC.

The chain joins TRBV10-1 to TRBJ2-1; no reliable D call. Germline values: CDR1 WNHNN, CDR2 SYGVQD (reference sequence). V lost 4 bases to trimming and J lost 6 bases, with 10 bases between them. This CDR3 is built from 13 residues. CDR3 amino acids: CASSAASLNEQFF. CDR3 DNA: TGCGCCAGCAGTGCGGCTAGTCTCAATGAGCAGTTCTTC.

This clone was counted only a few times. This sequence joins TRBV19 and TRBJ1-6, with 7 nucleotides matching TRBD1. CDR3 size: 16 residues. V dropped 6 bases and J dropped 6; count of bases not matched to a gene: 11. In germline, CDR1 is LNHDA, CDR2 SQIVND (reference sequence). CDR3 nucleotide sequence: TGTGCCAGTAGCCTTGCTACCACAGGGGCTAATTCACCCCTCCACTTT. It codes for CASSLATTGANSPLHF.

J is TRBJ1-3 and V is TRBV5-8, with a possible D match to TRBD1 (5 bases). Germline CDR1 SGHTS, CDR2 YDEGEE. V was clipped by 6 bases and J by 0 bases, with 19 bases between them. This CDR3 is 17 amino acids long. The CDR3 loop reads CASTLGGSPHSGNTIYF. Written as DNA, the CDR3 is TGTGCCAGCACTCTGGGGGGATCACCCCACTCTGGAAACACCATATATTTT.

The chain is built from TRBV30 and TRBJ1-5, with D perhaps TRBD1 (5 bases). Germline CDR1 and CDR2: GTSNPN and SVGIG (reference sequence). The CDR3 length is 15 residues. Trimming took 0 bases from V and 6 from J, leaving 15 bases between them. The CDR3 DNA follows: TGTGCCTGGAGTGTAACGGGGAGGAGGGGTCAGCCCCAGCATTTT. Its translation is CAWSVTGRRGQPQHF.

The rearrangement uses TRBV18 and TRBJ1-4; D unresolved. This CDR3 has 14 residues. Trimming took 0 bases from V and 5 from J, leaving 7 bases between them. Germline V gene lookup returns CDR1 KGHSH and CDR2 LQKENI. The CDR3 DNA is TGTGCCAGCTCACCACCGCGCCCAAATGAAAAACTGTTTTTT. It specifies CASSPPRPNEKLFF.

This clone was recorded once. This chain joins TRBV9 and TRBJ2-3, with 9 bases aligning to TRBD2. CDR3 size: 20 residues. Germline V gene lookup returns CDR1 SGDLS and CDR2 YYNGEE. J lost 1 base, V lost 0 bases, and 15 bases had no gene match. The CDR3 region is CASSVGQAGGLPRRTDTQYF. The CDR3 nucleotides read TGTGCCAGCAGCGTAGGTCAAGCGGGGGGCTTACCACGCCGCACAGATACGCAGTATTTT.

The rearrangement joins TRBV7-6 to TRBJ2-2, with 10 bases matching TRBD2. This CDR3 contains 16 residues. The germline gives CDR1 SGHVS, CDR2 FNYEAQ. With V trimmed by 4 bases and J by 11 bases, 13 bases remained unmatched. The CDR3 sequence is CASSYPASGGVVELFF. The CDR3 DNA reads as TGTGCCAGCAGCTATCCTGCTAGCGGGGGTGTTGTTGAGCTGTTTTTT.

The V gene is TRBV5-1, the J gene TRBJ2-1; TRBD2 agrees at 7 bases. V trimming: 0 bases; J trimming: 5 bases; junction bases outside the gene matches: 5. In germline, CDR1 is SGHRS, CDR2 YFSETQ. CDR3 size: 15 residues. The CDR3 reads CASSLGRGGNNEQFF. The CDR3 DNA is TGCGCCAGCAGCTTGGGCCGCGGGGGAAACAATGAGCAGTTCTTC.

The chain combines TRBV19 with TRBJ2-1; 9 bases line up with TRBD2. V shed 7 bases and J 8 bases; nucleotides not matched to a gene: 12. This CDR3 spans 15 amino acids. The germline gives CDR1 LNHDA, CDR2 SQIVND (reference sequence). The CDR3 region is CASIWRGGQDDEQFF. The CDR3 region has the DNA TGTGCCAGTATATGGCGGGGGGGCCAAGACGATGAGCAGTTCTTC. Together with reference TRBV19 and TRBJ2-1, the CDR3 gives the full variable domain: DGGITQSPKYLFRKEGQNVTLSCEQNLNHDAMYWYRQDPGQGLRLIYYSQIVNDFQKGDIAEGYSVSREKKESFPLTVTSAQKNPTAFYLCASIWRGGQDDEQFFGPGTRLTVL.

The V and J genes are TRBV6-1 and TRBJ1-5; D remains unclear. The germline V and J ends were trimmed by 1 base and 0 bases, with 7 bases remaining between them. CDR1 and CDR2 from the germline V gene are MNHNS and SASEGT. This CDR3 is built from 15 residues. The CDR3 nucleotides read TGTGCCAGCAGTGAAGGGACTCTTAGCAATCAGCCCCAGCATTTT. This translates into CASSEGTLSNQPQHF.

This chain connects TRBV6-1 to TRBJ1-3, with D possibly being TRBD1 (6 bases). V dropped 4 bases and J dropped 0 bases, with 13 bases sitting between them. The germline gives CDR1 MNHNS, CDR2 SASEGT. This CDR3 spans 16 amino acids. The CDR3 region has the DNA TGTGCCAGCAGTGTCGATGGGGGCCTCTCTGGAAACACCATATATTTT. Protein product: CASSVDGGLSGNTIYF.

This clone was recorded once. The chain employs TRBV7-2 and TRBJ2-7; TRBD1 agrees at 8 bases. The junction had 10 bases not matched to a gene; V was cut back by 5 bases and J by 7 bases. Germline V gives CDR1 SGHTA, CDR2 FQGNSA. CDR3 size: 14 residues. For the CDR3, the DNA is TGTGCCAGCAGCCCGGGGACAGGTCCTAGAGAGCAGTACTTC. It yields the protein CASSPGTGPREQYF.

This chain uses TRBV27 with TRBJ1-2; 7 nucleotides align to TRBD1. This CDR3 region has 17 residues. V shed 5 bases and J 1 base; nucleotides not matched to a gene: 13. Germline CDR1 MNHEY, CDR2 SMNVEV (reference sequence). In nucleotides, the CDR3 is TGTGCCAGCAGTAACTACCCAGACAGGGCAGATAACTATGGCTACACCTTC. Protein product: CASSNYPDRADNYGYTF.

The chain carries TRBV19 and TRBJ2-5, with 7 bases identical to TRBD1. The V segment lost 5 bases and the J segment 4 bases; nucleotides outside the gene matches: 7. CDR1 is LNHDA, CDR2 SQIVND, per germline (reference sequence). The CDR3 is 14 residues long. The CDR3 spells CASSPTTGRETQYF. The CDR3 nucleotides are TGTGCCAGTAGTCCAACGACAGGGAGAGAGACCCAGTACTTC. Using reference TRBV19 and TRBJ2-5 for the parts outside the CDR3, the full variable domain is DGGITQSPKYLFRKEGQNVTLSCEQNLNHDAMYWYRQDPGQGLRLIYYSQIVNDFQKGDIAEGYSVSREKKESFPLTVTSAQKNPTAFYLCASSPTTGRETQYFGPGTRLLVL.

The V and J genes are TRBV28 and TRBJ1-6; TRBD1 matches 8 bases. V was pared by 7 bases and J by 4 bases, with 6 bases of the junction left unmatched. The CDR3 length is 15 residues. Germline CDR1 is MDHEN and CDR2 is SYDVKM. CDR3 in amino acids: CASNIRQGYNSPLHF. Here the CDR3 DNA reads TGTGCCAGCAACATACGACAGGGGTATAATTCACCCCTCCACTTT.

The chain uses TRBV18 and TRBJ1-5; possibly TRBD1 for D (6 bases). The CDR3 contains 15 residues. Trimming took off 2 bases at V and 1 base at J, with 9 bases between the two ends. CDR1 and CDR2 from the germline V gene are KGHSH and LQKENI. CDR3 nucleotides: TGTGCCAGCTCACCAACAGGGTTGAGCAATCAGCCCCAGCATTTT. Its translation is CASSPTGLSNQPQHF.

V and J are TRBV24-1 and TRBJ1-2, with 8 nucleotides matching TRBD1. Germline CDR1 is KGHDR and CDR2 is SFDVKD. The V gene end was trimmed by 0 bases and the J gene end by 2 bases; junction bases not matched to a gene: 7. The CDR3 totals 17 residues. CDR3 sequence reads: CATSDLLPRTGNYGYTF. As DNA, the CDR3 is TGTGCCACCAGTGATTTGCTCCCTCGGACAGGGAACTATGGCTACACCTTC.

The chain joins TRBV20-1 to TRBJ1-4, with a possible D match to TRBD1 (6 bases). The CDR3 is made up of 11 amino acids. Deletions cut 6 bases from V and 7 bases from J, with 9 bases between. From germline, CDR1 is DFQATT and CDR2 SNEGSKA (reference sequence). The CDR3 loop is CSARTVEKLFF. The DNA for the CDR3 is TGCAGTGCCCGGACAGTTGAAAAACTGTTTTTT.

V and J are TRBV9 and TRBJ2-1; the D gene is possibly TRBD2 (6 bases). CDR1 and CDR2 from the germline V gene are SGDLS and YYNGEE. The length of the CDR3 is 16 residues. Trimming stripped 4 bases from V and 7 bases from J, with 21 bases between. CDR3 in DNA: TGTGCCAGCAGCCTAAGAGTTAGGGGCGCGGGGAATGAGCAGTTCTTC. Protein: CASSLRVRGAGNEQFF.